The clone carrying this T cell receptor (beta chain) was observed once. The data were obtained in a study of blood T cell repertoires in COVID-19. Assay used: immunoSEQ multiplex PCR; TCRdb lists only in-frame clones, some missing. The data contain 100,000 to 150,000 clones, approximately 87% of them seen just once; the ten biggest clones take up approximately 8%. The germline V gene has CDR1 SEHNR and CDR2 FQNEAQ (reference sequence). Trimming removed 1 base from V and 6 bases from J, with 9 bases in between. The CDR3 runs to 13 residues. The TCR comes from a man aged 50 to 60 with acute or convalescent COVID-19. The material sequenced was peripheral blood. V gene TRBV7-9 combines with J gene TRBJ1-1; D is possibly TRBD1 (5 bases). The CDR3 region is CASSLVGGAEAFF. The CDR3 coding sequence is TGTGCCAGCAGCTTAGTTGGGGGGGCTGAAGCTTTCTTT.